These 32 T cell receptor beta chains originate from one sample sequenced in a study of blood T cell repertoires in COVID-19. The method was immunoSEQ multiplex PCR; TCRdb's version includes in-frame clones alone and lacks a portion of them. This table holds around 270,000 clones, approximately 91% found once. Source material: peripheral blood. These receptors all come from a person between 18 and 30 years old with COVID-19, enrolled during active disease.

The CDR3 is CASSLAGGNEQFF. Written as DNA, the CDR3 is TGTGCCAGCAGCTTAGCCGGCGGCAATGAGCAGTTCTTC. The genes are TRBV7-9 and TRBJ2-1, with D hard to call. The V gene's germline CDR1 is SEHNR and CDR2 FQNEAQ (reference sequence). The CDR3 contains 13 residues. The ends were cut back, 0 bases at V and 6 bases at J, with 6 bases in the middle.

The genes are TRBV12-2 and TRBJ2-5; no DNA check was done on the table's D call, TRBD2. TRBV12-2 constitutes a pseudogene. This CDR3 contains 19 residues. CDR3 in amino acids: CASRLAGSNGTSNRETQYF. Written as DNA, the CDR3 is TGTGCAAGTCGCTTAGCTGGGTCAAACGGGACTAGTAATCGAGAGACCCAGTACTTC.

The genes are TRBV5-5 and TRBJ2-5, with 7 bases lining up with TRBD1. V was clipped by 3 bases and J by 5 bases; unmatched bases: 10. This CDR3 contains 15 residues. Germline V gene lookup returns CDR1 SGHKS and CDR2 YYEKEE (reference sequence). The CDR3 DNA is TGTGCCAGCAGCTATACGGGGACAGCCGGGGAGACCCAGTACTTC. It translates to CASSYTGTAGETQYF.

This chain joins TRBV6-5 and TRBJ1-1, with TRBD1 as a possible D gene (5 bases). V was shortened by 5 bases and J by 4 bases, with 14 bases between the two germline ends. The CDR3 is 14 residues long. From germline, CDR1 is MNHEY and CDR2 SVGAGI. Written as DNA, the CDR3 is TGTGCCAGCAGTCCTCTGGGGGGACTCACTGAAGCTTTCTTT. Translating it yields CASSPLGGLTEAFF.

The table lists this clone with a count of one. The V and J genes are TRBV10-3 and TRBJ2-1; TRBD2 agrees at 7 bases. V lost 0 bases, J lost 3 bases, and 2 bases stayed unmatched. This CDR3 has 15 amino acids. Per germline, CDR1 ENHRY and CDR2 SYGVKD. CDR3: CAISESRESYNEQFF. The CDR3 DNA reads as TGTGCCATCAGTGAGTCGCGGGAGAGCTACAATGAGCAGTTCTTC.

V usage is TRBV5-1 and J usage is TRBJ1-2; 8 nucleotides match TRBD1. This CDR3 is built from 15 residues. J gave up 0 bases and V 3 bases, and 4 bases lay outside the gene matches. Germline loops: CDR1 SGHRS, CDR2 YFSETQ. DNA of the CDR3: TGCGCCAGCAGCTGGTTACAGGGGGCTAACTATGGCTACACCTTC. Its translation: CASSWLQGANYGYTF.

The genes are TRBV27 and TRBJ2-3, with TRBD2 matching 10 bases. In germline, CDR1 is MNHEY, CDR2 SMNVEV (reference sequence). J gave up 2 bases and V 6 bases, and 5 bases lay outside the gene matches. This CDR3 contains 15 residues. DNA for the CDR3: TGTGCCAGCAGCTGGGGACTAGCGACCACAGATACGCAGTATTTT. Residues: CASSWGLATTDTQYF.

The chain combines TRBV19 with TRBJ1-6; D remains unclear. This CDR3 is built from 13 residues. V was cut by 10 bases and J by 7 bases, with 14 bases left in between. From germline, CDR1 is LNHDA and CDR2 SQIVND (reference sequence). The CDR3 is CATRRGENSPLHF. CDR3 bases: TGTGCCACCCGTCGGGGTGAGAATTCACCCCTCCACTTT. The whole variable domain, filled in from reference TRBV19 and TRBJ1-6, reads DGGITQSPKYLFRKEGQNVTLSCEQNLNHDAMYWYRQDPGQGLRLIYYSQIVNDFQKGDIAEGYSVSREKKESFPLTVTSAQKNPTAFYLCATRRGENSPLHFGNGTRLTVT.

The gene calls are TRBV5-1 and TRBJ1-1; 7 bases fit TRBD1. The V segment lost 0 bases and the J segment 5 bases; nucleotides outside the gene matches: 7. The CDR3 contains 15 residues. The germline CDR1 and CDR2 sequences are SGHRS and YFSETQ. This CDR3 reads CASSLGGQRGTEAFF. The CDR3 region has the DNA TGCGCCAGCAGCTTGGGGGGACAGCGCGGGACTGAAGCTTTCTTT.

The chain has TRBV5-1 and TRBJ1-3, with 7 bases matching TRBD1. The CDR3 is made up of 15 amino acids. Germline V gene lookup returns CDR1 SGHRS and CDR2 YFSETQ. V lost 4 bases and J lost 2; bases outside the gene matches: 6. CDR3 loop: CASSPSGTAGNTIYF. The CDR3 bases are TGCGCCAGCAGCCCCTCCGGGACAGCTGGAAACACCATATATTTT.

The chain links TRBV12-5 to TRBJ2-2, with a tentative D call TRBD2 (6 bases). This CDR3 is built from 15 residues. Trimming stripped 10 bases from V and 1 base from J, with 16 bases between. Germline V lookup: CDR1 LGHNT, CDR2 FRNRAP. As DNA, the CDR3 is TGTGCTAAGCACTCCGGGACTGAGAACACCGGGGAGCTGTTTTTT. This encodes CAKHSGTENTGELFF.

The CDR3 region has the DNA TGTGCCACCAGCAGAGACCGGTTTGACAGCCGAACATATCCCCAGCATTTT. This codes for CATSRDRFDSRTYPQHF. The gene calls are TRBV15 and TRBJ1-5, with D perhaps matching TRBD1 (5 bases). The V and J ends lost 0 bases and 10 bases respectively, with 22 bases between them. The CDR3 totals 17 residues. The germline CDR1 and CDR2 sequences are LNHNV and YYDKDF (reference sequence). The variable domain in full, with the rest retrieved from reference TRBV15 and TRBJ1-5, is DAMVIQNPRYQVTQFGKPVTLSCSQTLNHNVMYWYQQKSSQAPKLLFHYYDKDFNNEADTPDNFQSRRPNTSFCFLDIRSPGLGDTAMYLCATSRDRFDSRTYPQHFGDGTRLSIL.

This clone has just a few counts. The CDR3 loop is CASSPSSRGDYGYTF. Written as DNA, the CDR3 is TGTGCCAGCAGCCCATCCTCCCGGGGGGACTATGGCTACACCTTC. V gene TRBV11-2 combines with J gene TRBJ1-2, with a tentative D call TRBD1 (5 bases). V was trimmed by 5 bases and J by 3 bases, leaving 16 bases between them. The germline V gene encodes CDR1 SGHAT and CDR2 FQNNGV. The CDR3 contains 15 residues.

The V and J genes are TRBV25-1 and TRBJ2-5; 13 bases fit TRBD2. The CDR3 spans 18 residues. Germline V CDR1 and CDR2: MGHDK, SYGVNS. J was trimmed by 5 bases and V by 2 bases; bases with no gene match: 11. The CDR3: CASSEGTSGIIRQETQYF. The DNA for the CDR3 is TGTGCCAGCAGTGAAGGGACTAGCGGGATCATCCGACAGGAGACCCAGTACTTC.

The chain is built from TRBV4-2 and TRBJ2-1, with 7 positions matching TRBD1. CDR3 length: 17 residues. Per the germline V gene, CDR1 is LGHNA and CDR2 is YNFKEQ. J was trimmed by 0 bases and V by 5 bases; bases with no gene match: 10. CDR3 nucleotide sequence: TGTGCCAGCAGCGTATACCCGGGACAGAGCTCCTACAATGAGCAGTTCTTC. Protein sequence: CASSVYPGQSSYNEQFF.

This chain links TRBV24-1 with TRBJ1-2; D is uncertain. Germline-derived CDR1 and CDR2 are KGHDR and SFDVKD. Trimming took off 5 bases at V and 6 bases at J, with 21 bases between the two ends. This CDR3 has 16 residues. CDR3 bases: TGTGCCACCAGTGGTCCTTCGCGAGAAGCTTTGAATGGCTACACCTTC. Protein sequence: CATSGPSREALNGYTF.

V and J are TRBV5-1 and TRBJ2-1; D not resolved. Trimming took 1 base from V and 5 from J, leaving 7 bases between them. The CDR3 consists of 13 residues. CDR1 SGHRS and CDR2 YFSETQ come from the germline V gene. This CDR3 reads CASSLIGDNEQFF. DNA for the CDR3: TGCGCCAGCAGCTTGATTGGAGACAATGAGCAGTTCTTC.

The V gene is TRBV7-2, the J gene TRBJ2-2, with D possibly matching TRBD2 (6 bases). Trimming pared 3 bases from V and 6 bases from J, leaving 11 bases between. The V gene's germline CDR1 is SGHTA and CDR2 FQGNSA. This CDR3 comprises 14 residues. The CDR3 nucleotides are TGTGCCAGCAGCTTTGTTGCGGGATCCGGGGAGCTGTTTTTT. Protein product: CASSFVAGSGELFF.

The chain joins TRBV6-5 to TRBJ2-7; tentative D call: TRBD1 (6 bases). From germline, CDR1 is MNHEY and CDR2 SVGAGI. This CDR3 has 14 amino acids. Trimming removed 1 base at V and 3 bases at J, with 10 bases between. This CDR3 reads CASSYYQGSYEQYF. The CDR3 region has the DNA TGTGCCAGCAGTTACTACCAGGGGAGCTACGAGCAGTACTTC.

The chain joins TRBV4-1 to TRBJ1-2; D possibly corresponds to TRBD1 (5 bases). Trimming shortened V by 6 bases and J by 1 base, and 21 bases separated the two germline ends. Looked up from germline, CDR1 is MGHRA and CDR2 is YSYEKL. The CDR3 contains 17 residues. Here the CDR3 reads CASSPKGPPGVNYGYTF. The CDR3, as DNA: TGCGCCAGCAGTCCTAAGGGACCCCCGGGGGTTAACTATGGCTACACCTTC.

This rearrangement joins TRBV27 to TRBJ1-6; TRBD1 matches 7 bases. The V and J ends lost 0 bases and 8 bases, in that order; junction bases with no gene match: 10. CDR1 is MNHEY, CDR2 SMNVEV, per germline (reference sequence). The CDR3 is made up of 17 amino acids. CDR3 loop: CASSLSNKNRGYSPLHF. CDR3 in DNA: TGTGCCAGCAGTTTATCGAATAAAAACAGGGGATATTCACCCCTCCACTTT.

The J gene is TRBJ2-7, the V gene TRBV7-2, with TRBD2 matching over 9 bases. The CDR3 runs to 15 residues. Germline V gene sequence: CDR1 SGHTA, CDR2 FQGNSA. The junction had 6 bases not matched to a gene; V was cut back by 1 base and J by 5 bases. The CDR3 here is CASSLETSGLNEQYF. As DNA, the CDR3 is TGTGCCAGCAGCTTAGAGACTAGCGGTCTCAACGAGCAGTACTTC.

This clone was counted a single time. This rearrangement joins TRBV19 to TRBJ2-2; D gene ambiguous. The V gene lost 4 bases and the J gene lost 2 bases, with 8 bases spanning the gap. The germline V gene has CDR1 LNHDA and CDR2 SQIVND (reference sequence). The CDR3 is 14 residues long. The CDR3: CASSRATNTGELFF. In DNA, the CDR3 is TGTGCCAGTAGTAGGGCCACAAACACCGGGGAGCTGTTTTTT.

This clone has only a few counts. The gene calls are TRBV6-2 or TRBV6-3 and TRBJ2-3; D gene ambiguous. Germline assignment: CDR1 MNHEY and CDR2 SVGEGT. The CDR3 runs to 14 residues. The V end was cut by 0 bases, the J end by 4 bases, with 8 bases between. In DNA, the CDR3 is TGTGCCAGCAGTTACTCGAGTGATTCAGATACGCAGTATTTT. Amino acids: CASSYSSDSDTQYF.

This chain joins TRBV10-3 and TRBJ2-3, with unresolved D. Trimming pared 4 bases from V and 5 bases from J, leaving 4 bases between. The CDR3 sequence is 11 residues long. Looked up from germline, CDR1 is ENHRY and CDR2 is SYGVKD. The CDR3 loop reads CAISARDTQYF. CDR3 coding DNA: TGTGCCATCAGTGCTAGAGATACGCAGTATTTT.

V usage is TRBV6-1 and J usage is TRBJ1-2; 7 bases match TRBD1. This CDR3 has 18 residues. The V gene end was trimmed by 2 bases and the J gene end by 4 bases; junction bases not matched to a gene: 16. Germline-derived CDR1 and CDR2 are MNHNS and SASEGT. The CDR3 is CASSEPPDGGGLFYGYTF. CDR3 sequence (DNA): TGTGCCAGCAGTGAACCCCCCGACGGAGGGGGCCTCTTCTATGGCTACACCTTC.

The CDR3 DNA sequence: TGTGCCAGCAGTTTACCAGTCAACTATGGCTACACCTTC. Its protein is CASSLPVNYGYTF. The genes are TRBV6-2 or TRBV6-3 and TRBJ1-2; no definite D call. V lost 4 bases to trimming and J lost 2 bases, with 8 bases between them. CDR1 and CDR2 (germline): MNHEY, SVGEGT. This CDR3 contains 13 residues.

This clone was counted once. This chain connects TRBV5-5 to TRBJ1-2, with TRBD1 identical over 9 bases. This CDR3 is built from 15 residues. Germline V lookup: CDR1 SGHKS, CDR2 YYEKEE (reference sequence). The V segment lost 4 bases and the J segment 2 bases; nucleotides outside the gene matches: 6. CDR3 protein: CASSEGQGRNYGYTF. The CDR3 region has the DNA TGTGCCAGCAGCGAGGGACAGGGTCGCAACTATGGCTACACCTTC.

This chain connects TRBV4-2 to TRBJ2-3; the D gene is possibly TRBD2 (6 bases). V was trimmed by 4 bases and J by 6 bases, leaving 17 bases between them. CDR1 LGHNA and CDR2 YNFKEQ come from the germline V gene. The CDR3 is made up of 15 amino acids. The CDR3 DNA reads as TGTGCCAGCAGCCCAGGGACTCCCCAACTTGATACGCAGTATTTT. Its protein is CASSPGTPQLDTQYF.

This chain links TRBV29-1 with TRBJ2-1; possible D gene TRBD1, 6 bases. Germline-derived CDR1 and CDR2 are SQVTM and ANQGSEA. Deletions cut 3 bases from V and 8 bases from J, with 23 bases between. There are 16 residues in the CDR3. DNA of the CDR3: TGCAGCGTTGATGGGGGCGGACGGAACTCGGGTGATGAGCAGTTCTTC. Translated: CSVDGGGRNSGDEQFF.

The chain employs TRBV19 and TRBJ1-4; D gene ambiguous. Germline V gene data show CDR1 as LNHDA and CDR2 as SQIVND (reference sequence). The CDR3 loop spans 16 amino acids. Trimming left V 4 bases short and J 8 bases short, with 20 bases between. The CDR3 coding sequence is TGTGCCAGTAGTAGCCGATCTCCTGGAGAGGCAGAAAAACTGTTTTTT. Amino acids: CASSSRSPGEAEKLFF.

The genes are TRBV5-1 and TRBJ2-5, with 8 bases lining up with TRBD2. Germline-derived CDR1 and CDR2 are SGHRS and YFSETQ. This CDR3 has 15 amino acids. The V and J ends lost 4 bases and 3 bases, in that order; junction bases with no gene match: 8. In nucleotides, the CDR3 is TGCGCCAGCAGCCCCTCGGGGGGGGGTGAAGAGACCCAGTACTTC. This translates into CASSPSGGGEETQYF.